The 23 T cell receptor beta chains presented below share a single source sample, sequenced in a study of T cell responses to AZD1222 COVID-19 vaccine. Clones were sequenced by immunoSEQ multiplex PCR, and TCRdb holds only the in-frame ones, with some missing. The table shows roughly 75,000 clones, with 65% to 85% occurring only once. The sample here was peripheral blood, taken on day 0 of AZD1222 vaccination. Receptors were obtained from an adult in good health.

This clone appeared once. The rearrangement uses TRBV28 and TRBJ2-7; D uncertain. The CDR3 totals 15 residues. V gave up 6 bases and J gave up 5 bases, with 20 bases separating them. Germline assignment: CDR1 MDHEN and CDR2 SYDVKM. As DNA, the CDR3 is TGTGCCAGCAGCCTGTTTGCCCTAAAACTGAACGAGCAGTACTTC. The encoded protein is CASSLFALKLNEQYF.

A single count supports this clone. This chain uses TRBV20-1 with TRBJ1-5, with unresolved D. Trimming pared 3 bases from V and 5 bases from J, leaving 8 bases between. This CDR3 has 12 residues. Germline V gene sequence: CDR1 DFQATT, CDR2 SNEGSKA (reference sequence). In DNA form, the CDR3 reads TGCAGTGCTAGTCCCGATTATCAGCCCCAGCATTTT. Amino acids: CSASPDYQPQHF.

The V gene is TRBV7-3, the J gene TRBJ2-1; the D gene is possibly TRBD1 (5 bases). V lost 4 bases to trimming and J lost 7 bases, with 8 bases between them. Germline V gene lookup returns CDR1 SGHTA and CDR2 FQGTGA. This CDR3 region has 12 residues. CDR3 residues: CASSSSGNEQFF. The CDR3 nucleotides read TGTGCCAGCAGCTCATCAGGGAATGAGCAGTTCTTC.

The V and J genes are TRBV28 and TRBJ1-5, with D unresolved. The ends were cut back, 6 bases at V and 2 bases at J, with 8 bases in the middle. The germline V gene encodes CDR1 MDHEN and CDR2 SYDVKM. The CDR3 has 13 amino acids. CDR3 protein: CASRNDGNQPQHF. CDR3 DNA sequence: TGTGCCAGCAGAAACGACGGCAATCAGCCCCAGCATTTT.

The chain couples TRBV7-2 to TRBJ2-3, with 9 bases identical to TRBD2. From germline, CDR1 is SGHTA and CDR2 FQGNSA. The junction had 6 bases not matched to a gene; V was cut back by 0 bases and J by 5 bases. The CDR3 runs to 16 residues. CDR3 coding DNA: TGTGCCAGCAGCTTAGCGGCTCTAGCGGGGCAAGATACGCAGTATTTT. It encodes CASSLAALAGQDTQYF.

The V and J genes are TRBV2 and TRBJ1-5, with D possibly TRBD1 on 5 matching bases. Trimming removed 5 bases from V and 0 bases from J, with 11 bases in between. The CDR3 spans 15 residues. Germline CDR1 reads SNHLY; CDR2 reads FYNNEI. This chain's CDR3 is CASSSQGDSNQPQHF. As DNA, the CDR3 is TGTGCCAGCAGTTCCCAGGGAGATAGCAATCAGCCCCAGCATTTT.

The chain employs TRBV7-8 and TRBJ2-3, with D tentatively TRBD2 (6 bases). The V gene lost 5 bases and the J gene lost 9 bases, with 15 bases spanning the gap. The CDR3 extends over 13 amino acids. Germline values: CDR1 SGHVS, CDR2 FQNEAQ. This CDR3 reads CASSRGVAGTQYF. The CDR3 DNA reads TGTGCCAGCAGCCGCGGGGTGGCAGGGACGCAGTATTTT.

V and J are TRBV29-1 and TRBJ2-1; 12 bases agree with TRBD1. The V segment lost 6 bases and the J segment 8 bases; nucleotides outside the gene matches: 5. The germline gives CDR1 SQVTM, CDR2 ANQGSEA. This CDR3 contains 13 residues. In DNA, the CDR3 is TGCAGCGTCCGGGACAGGGGGCTCTATGAGCAGTTCTTC. It specifies CSVRDRGLYEQFF.

Written as DNA, the CDR3 is TGTGCCAGCAGGCGCGACAGGAACTATGGCTACACCTTC. Protein: CASRRDRNYGYTF. The genes are TRBV6-5 and TRBJ1-2; tentatively, D is TRBD1 (6 bases). Germline CDR1 and CDR2: MNHEY and SVGAGI. CDR3 size: 13 residues. V gave up 6 bases and J gave up 2 bases, with 10 bases separating them.

V usage is TRBV28 and J usage is TRBJ2-7; tentatively, D is TRBD2 (5 bases). CDR3 size: 13 residues. V shed 1 base and J shed 5 bases, with 9 bases lying between them. The germline gives CDR1 MDHEN, CDR2 SYDVKM. The CDR3 spells CASSLFAGNEQYF. DNA of the CDR3: TGTGCCAGCAGTTTATTCGCGGGCAACGAGCAGTACTTC.

The J gene is TRBJ2-3, the V gene TRBV7-8; the D gene could be TRBD1 or TRBD2 (5 bases each). Between the trimmed V and J ends, which lost 2 bases and 6 bases, there was a span of 15 bases. This CDR3 contains 15 residues. CDR1 and CDR2 (germline): SGHVS, FQNEAQ. DNA for the CDR3: TGTGCCAGCAGCTTAAGGGGACGGCGTCCGGATACGCAGTATTTT. Translation gives CASSLRGRRPDTQYF.

This clone was detected once. The chain links TRBV6-5 to TRBJ1-2; possibly TRBD1 for D (6 bases). The length of the CDR3 is 14 residues. Germline V gives CDR1 MNHEY, CDR2 SVGAGI. V was trimmed by 3 bases and J by 4 bases, leaving 12 bases between them. CDR3 coding DNA: TGTGCCAGCAGTTATCAAGGGGGGCTCTATGGCTACACCTTC. Residues: CASSYQGGLYGYTF.

The V and J genes are TRBV10-3 and TRBJ2-7, with D possibly matching TRBD1 (5 bases). Trimming removed 4 bases from V and 3 bases from J, with 7 bases in between. The CDR3 totals 12 residues. Germline-derived CDR1 and CDR2 are ENHRY and SYGVKD. The CDR3, as DNA: TGTGCCATCAGTGTCCAGGGCTACGAGCAGTACTTC. It specifies CAISVQGYEQYF.

This clone has just a few counts. The V and J genes are TRBV4-2 and TRBJ2-7; D is perhaps TRBD1 or TRBD2 (5 bases each). CDR3 length: 15 residues. Germline lookup yields CDR1 LGHNA and CDR2 YNFKEQ. V dropped 4 bases and J dropped 0 bases, with 13 bases sitting between them. The CDR3 spells CASSPGPGTSYEQYF. CDR3 sequence (DNA): TGTGCCAGCAGCCCAGGACCCGGGACCTCCTACGAGCAGTACTTC.

The genes are TRBV7-9 and TRBJ2-2, with D possibly matching TRBD2 (6 bases). The CDR3 totals 17 residues. Germline V gives CDR1 SEHNR, CDR2 FQNEAQ (reference sequence). Trimming pared 2 bases from V and 7 bases from J, leaving 20 bases between. This CDR3 is CASSLPDYTPAGGELFF. CDR3 coding DNA: TGTGCCAGCAGCTTACCCGACTACACCCCAGCGGGCGGGGAGCTGTTTTTT.

This clone came up once. The J gene is TRBJ2-7, the V gene TRBV5-1, with TRBD1 matching over 7 bases. CDR1 and CDR2 (germline): SGHRS, YFSETQ. This CDR3 has 16 amino acids. The ends lost 1 base at V and 0 bases at J; junction bases unmatched: 7. The chain's CDR3 is CASSLTMGQTSYEQYF. The CDR3 DNA is TGCGCCAGCAGCTTGACAATGGGACAGACCTCCTACGAGCAGTACTTC. The variable domain in full, with the rest retrieved from reference TRBV5-1 and TRBJ2-7, is KAGVTQTPRYLIKTRGQQVTLSCSPISGHRSVSWYQQTPGQGLQFLFEYFSETQRNKGNFPGRFSGRQFSNSRSEMNVSTLELGDSALYLCASSLTMGQTSYEQYFGPGTRLTVT.

Only a few counts were recorded for this clone. This sequence joins TRBV15 and TRBJ1-1; D is perhaps TRBD1 (6 bases). CDR3 length: 14 residues. V was shortened by 0 bases and J by 5 bases, with 10 bases between the two germline ends. Germline V gives CDR1 LNHNV, CDR2 YYDKDF (reference sequence). CDR3 sequence (DNA): TGTGCCACCAGCAGAGAACAGGGAAGGACTGAAGCTTTCTTT. Translation gives CATSREQGRTEAFF.

This chain joins TRBV11-1 and TRBJ2-1; possibly TRBD1 or TRBD2 for D (5 bases each). V was cut by 0 bases and J by 4 bases, with 10 bases left in between. Germline V CDR1 and CDR2: SGHAT, FQDESV (reference sequence). The CDR3 runs to 15 residues. The CDR3 loop reads CASSLAGRTYNEQFF. CDR3 DNA: TGTGCCAGCAGCTTAGCGGGACGGACATACAATGAGCAGTTCTTC.

This chain connects TRBV27 to TRBJ1-2, with TRBD1 matching over 7 bases. Germline CDR1 MNHEY, CDR2 SMNVEV (reference sequence). With 3 bases clipped from V and 0 bases from J, the junction kept 13 bases outside the gene matches. The CDR3 loop spans 18 amino acids. The CDR3 nucleotides read TGTGCCAGCAGTTTGAGAGGGGGCCGGGGGGAGCCTAACTATGGCTACACCTTC. Translating it yields CASSLRGGRGEPNYGYTF.

The V and J genes are TRBV30 and TRBJ1-4; no definite D call. This CDR3 is 14 amino acids long. Germline V gene lookup returns CDR1 GTSNPN and CDR2 SVGIG (reference sequence). Trimming left V 4 bases short and J 3 bases short, with 12 bases between. CDR3 sequence: CAWNAKGSNEKLFF. The CDR3 region has the DNA TGTGCCTGGAATGCTAAGGGCTCTAATGAAAAACTGTTTTTT.

This clone was seen a single time. The V and J genes are TRBV7-9 and TRBJ1-2; D remains unclear. The CDR3 is 16 residues long. Trimming took off 4 bases at V and 8 bases at J, with 23 bases between the two ends. Germline V gene data show CDR1 as SEHNR and CDR2 as FQNEAQ (reference sequence). CDR3 sequence: CASSSPREIAVWGYTF. Here the CDR3 DNA reads TGTGCCAGCAGCTCCCCAAGGGAAATAGCCGTCTGGGGCTACACCTTC. The full variable domain, its missing parts supplied by reference TRBV7-9 and TRBJ1-2, is DTGVSQNPRHKITKRGQNVTFRCDPISEHNRLYWYRQTLGQGPEFLTYFQNEAQLEKSRLLSDRFSAERPKGSFSTLEIQRTEQGDSAMYLCASSSPREIAVWGYTFGSGTRLTVV.

The V and J genes are TRBV10-1 and TRBJ1-4; D is unresolved. This CDR3 has 13 residues. V was shortened by 7 bases and J by 0 bases, with 6 bases between the two germline ends. Germline V gene data show CDR1 as WNHNN and CDR2 as SYGVQD (reference sequence). DNA for the CDR3: TGCGCCAGCAAAGACTCAACTAATGAAAAACTGTTTTTT. Its protein product is CASKDSTNEKLFF.

This chain connects TRBV5-4 to TRBJ1-1; 9 bases align to TRBD1. CDR3 length equals 14 residues. Unmatched junction bases numbered 4, after V lost 0 bases and J lost 7 bases. The germline V gene encodes CDR1 SGHNT and CDR2 YYREEE (reference sequence). Here the CDR3 DNA reads TGTGCCAGCAGCTTGGGGGCGGGACAGGGTGAAGCTTTCTTT. This gives the protein CASSLGAGQGEAFF.